This passage covers 4 T cell receptor beta chains from one sample sequenced in a study of blood T cell repertoires in COVID-19. Libraries were prepared by immunoSEQ multiplex PCR; TCRdb keeps only in-frame clonotypes and omits some of them. The table lists 200,000 to 300,000 clones, 90% of them singletons. The sequencing input was peripheral blood. Every receptor here comes from a woman between 40 and 50 years old with acute or convalescent COVID-19.

V gene TRBV7-2 combines with J gene TRBJ2-1; the D is unclear. The CDR3 runs to 15 residues. Germline values: CDR1 SGHTA, CDR2 FQGNSA. V was pared by 0 bases and J by 0 bases, with 6 bases between. The CDR3 region is CASSLATSSYNEQFF. The CDR3 nucleotides read TGTGCCAGCAGCTTAGCGACAAGCTCCTACAATGAGCAGTTCTTC.

This chain links TRBV5-6 with TRBJ1-1, with 7 nucleotides matching TRBD1. Germline values: CDR1 SGHDT, CDR2 YYEEEE. V dropped 0 bases and J dropped 3; count of bases not matched to a gene: 5. This CDR3 is 15 amino acids long. This CDR3 reads CASSLDRGDYTEAFF. CDR3 bases: TGTGCCAGCAGCTTGGACAGGGGTGATTACACTGAAGCTTTCTTT. The whole variable domain, remainder taken from reference TRBV5-6 and TRBJ1-1, is DAGVTQSPTHLIKTRGQQVTLRCSPKSGHDTVSWYQQALGQGPQFIFQYYEEEERQRGNFPDRFSGHQFPNYSSELNVNALLLGDSALYLCASSLDRGDYTEAFFGQGTRLTVV.

In its sample, this clone was seen once. The V gene is TRBV18, the J gene TRBJ1-1, with TRBD1 as a possible D gene (6 bases). The V and J ends lost 4 bases and 3 bases respectively, with 18 bases between them. Germline values: CDR1 KGHSH, CDR2 LQKENI. This CDR3 is built from 16 residues. CDR3 DNA: TGTGCCAGCTCACTACGCCCCGACAGGTGGTACACTGAAGCTTTCTTT. Protein product: CASSLRPDRWYTEAFF.

V usage is TRBV6-4 and J usage is TRBJ1-5; D is ambiguous. The germline V gene has CDR1 MRHNA and CDR2 SNTAGT. The ends were cut back, 0 bases at V and 0 bases at J, with 9 bases in the middle. The CDR3 spans 16 residues. CDR3 loop: CASSDSRVYSNQPQHF. The CDR3 DNA follows: TGTGCCAGCAGTGACTCGAGGGTATATAGCAATCAGCCCCAGCATTTT.